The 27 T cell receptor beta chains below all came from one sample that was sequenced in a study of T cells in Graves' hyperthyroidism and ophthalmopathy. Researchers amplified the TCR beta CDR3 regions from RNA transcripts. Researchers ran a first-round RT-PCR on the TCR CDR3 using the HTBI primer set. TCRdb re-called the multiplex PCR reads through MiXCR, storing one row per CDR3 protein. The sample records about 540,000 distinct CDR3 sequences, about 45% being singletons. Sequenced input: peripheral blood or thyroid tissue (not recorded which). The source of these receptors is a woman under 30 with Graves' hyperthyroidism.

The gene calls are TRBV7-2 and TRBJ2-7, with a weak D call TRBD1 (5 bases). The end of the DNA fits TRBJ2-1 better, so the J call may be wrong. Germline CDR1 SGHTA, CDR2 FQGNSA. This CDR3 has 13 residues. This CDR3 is CASSPQGMDEQFF. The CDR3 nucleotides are TGTGCCAGCAGCCCGCAGGGAATGGATGAGCAGTTCTTC.

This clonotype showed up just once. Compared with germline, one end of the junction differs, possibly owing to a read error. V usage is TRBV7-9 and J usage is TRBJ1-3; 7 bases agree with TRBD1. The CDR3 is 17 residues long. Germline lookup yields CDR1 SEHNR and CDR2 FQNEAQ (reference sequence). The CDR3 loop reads CASSQATGANYGYTIYF. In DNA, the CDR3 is TGCGCCAGCAGCCAAGCTACAGGGGCTAACTATGGCTACACCATATATTTT.

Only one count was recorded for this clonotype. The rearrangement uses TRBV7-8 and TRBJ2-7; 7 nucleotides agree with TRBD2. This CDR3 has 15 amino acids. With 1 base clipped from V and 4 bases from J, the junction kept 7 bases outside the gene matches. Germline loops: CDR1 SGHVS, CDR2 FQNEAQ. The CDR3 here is CASSLVLAESYEQYF. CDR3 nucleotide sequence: TGTGCCAGCAGCTTAGTCCTAGCGGAGTCTTACGAGCAGTACTTC.

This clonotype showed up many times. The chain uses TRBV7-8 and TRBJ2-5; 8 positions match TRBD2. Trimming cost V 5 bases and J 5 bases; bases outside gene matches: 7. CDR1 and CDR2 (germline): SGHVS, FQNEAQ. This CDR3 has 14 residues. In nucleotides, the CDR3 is TGTGCCAGCAGCAGGGCGGGAGGACTGGAGACCCAGTACTTC. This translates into CASSRAGGLETQYF.

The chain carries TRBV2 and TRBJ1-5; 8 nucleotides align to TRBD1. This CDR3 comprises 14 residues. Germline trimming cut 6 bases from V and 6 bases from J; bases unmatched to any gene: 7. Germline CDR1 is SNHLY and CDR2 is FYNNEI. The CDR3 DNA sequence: TGTGCCAGCAGGACAGGGGCGCGAAGTCAGCCCCAGCATTTT. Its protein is CASRTGARSQPQHF.

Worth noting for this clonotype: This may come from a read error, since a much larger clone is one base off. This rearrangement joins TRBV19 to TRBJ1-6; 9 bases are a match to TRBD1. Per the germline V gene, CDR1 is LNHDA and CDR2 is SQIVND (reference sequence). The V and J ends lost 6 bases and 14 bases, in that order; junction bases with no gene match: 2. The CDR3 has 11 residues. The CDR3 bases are TGTGCCAGTAGCGGGACAGGGTCCCTCCACTTT. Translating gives CASSGTGSLHF.

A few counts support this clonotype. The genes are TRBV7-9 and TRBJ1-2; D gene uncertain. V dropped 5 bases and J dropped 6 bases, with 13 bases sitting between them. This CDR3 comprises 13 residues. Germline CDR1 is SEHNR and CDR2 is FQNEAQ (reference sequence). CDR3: CASSPNPRNGYTF. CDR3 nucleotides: TGTGCCAGCAGCCCAAACCCCCGGAATGGCTACACCTTC.

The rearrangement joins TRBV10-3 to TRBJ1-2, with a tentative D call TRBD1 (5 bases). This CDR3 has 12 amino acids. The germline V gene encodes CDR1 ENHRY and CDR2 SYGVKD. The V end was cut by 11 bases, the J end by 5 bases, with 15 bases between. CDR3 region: CAWRTGYYGYTF. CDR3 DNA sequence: TGTGCCTGGAGAACAGGCTATTATGGCTACACCTTC.

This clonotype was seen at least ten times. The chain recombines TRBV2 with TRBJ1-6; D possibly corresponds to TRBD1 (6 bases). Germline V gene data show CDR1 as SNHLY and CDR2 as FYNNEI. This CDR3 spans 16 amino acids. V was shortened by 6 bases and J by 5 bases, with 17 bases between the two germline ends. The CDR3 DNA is TGTGCCAGCAGCACCTCGCTTCAGGGGAATAATTCACCCCTCCACTTT. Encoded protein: CASSTSLQGNNSPLHF.

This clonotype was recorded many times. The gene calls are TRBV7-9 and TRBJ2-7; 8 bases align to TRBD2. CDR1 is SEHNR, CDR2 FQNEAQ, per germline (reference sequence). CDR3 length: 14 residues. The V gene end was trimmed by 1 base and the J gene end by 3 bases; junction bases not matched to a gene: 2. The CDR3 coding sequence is TGTGCCAGCAGCTTAGTCCGGGAGGGCTACGAGCAGTACTTC. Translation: CASSLVREGYEQYF.

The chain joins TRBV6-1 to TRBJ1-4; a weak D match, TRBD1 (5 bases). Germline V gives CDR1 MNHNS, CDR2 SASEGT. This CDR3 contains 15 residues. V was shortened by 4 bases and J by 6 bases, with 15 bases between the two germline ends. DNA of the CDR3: TGTGCCAGCAGTGGCCGGGACTATCTTGATGAAAAACTGTTTTTT. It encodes CASSGRDYLDEKLFF.

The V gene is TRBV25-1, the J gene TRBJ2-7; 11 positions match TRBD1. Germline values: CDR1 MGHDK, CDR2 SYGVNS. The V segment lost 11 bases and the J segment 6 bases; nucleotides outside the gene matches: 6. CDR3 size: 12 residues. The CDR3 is CAGGQGVVEQYF. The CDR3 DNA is TGTGCCGGGGGACAGGGGGTGGTCGAGCAGTACTTC.

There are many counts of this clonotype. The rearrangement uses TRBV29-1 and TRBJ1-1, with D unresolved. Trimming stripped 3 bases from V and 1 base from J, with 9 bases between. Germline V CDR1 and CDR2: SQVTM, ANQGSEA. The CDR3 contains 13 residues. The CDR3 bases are TGCAGCGTTGAGGTCCACTCGAACACTGAAGCTTTCTTT. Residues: CSVEVHSNTEAFF.

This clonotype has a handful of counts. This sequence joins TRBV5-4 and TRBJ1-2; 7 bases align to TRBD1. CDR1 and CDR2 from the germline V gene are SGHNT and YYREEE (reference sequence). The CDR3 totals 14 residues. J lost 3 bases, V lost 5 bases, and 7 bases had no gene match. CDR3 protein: CASSQGGAYYGYTF. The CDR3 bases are TGTGCCAGCAGTCAAGGGGGCGCGTACTATGGCTACACCTTC.

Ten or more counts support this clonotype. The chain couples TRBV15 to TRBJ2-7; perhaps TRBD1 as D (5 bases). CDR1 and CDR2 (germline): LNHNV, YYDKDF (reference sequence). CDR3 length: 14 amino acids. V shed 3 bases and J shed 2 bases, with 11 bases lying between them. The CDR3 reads CATSRYRGPYEQYF. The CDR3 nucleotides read TGTGCCACCAGCAGGTATAGGGGCCCCTACGAGCAGTACTTC. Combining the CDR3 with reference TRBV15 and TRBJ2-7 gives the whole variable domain DAMVIQNPRYQVTQFGKPVTLSCSQTLNHNVMYWYQQKSSQAPKLLFHYYDKDFNNEADTPDNFQSRRPNTSFCFLDIRSPGLGDTAMYLCATSRYRGPYEQYFGPGTRLTVT.

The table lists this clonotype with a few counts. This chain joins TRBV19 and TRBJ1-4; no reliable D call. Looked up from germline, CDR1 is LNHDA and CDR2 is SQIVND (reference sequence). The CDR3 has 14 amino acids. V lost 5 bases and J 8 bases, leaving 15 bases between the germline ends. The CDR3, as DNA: TGTGCCAGTAGTGAAAGGAGGACCGAGGAAAAACTGTTTTTT. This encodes CASSERRTEEKLFF.

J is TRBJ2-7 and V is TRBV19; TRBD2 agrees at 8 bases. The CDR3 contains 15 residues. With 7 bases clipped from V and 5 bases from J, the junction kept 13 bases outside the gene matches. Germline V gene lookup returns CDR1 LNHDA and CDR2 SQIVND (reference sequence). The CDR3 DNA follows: TGTGCCAGTACCTCTGAGGGGCTAGCGGGCCACGAGCAGTACTTC. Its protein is CASTSEGLAGHEQYF.

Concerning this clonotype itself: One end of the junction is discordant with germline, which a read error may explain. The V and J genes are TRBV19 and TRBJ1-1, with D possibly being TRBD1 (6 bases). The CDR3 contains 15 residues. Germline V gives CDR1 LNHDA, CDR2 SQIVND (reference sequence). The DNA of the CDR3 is TGCGCCAGCAGCCAAAACAGGGTCATCAACACTGAAGCTTTCTTT. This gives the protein CASSQNRVINTEAFF.

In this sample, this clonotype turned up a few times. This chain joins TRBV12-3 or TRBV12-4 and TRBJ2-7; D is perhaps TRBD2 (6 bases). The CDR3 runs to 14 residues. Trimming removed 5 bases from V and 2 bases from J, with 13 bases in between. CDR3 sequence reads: CASSPLGLAYEQYF. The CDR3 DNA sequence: TGTGCCAGCAGTCCCTTGGGACTCGCCTACGAGCAGTACTTC.

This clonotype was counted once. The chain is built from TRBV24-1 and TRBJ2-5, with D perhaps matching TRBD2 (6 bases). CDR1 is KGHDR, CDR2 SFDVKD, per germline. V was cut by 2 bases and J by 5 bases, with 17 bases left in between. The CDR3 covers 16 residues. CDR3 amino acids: CATSDSEREAGETQYF. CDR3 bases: TGTGCCACCAGTGATTCTGAACGAGAGGCGGGGGAGACCCAGTACTTC.

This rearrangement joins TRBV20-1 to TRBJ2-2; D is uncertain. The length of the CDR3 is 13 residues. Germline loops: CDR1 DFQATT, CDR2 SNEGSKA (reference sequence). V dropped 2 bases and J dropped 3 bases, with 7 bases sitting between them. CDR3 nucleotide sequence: TGCAGTGCTAGATCCCAGGACACCGGGGAGCTGTTTTTT. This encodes CSARSQDTGELFF.

DNA for the CDR3: TGTGCCAGCAGCTTAGCTACAGGGGCGAGGTCCGAGCAGTACTTC. It yields the protein CASSLATGARSEQYF. The V and J genes are TRBV7-2 and TRBJ2-7; 7 positions agree with TRBD1. The CDR3 contains 15 residues. Germline CDR1 reads SGHTA; CDR2 reads FQGNSA. V lost 0 bases and J lost 6; bases outside the gene matches: 8.

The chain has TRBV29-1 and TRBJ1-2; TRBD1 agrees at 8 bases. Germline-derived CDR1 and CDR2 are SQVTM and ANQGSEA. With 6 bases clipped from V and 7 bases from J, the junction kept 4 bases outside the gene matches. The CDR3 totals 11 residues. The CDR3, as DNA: TGCAGCGTGGCAGGGGGCGGTGGCTACACCTTC. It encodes CSVAGGGGYTF.

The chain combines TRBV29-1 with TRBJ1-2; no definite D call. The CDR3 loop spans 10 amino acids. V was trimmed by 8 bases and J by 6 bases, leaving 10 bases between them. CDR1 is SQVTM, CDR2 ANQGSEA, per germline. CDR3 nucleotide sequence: TGCAGCAGTTTGGTGGATGGCTACACCTTC. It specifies CSSLVDGYTF.

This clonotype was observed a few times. Here the CDR3 DNA reads TGCAGTGCCATGGACAGGGTCGGTCAGCCCCAGCATTTT. It is translated as CSAMDRVGQPQHF. The chain combines TRBV20-1 with TRBJ1-5; 8 nucleotides agree with TRBD1. This CDR3 spans 13 amino acids. After removal of 6 bases from V and 6 bases from J, the junction contained 7 bases not matched to a gene. Per the germline V gene, CDR1 is DFQATT and CDR2 is SNEGSKA (reference sequence).

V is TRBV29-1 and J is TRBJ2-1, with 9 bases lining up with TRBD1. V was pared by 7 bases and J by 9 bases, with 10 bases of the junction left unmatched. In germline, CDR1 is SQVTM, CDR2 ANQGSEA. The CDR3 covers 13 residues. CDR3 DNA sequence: TGCAGCGCTATCCGAAACAGGGGGCGTGAGCAGTTCTTC. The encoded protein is CSAIRNRGREQFF.

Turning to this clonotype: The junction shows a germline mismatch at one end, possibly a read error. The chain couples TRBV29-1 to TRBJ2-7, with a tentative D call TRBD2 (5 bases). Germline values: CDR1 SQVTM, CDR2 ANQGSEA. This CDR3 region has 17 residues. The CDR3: CAWTDSEDPAPWSEQYF. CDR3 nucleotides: TGTGCCTGGACTGACTCCGAGGACCCGGCCCCCTGGAGCGAGCAGTACTTC.